Listed below are T cell receptor beta chains from one sample, sequenced in a study of Graves' ophthalmopathy and Graves' hyperthyroidism. TCRdb independently ran MiXCR on the multiplex PCR reads; one entry per CDR3 protein. The data contain about 550,000 distinct CDR3 sequences, less than 40% of them singletons. Sequenced: peripheral blood or thyroid tissue (not recorded which). The receptors originated from an adult man with Graves' hyperthyroidism. Both conserved end residues are part of each CDR3. D genes are given only for firm matches. Where a row states a size, it is once, few, many or the class of an expanded clone; other rows omit it.

TRBD1	TRBV27	-	TRBJ1-2	TGTGCCAGCAGTCCCCCGACAGGGTGGGGATTAGGCTACACCTTC	CASSPPTGWGLGYTF
-	TRBV29-1	-	TRBJ2-5	TGCAGCGGGACGGGGGAGACCCAGTACTTC	CSGTGETQYF
TRBD1	TRBV30	-	TRBJ1-4	TGTGCCTGGGACAGGGGGCGAGGTGTTGAAAAACTGTTTTTT	CAWDRGRGVEKLFF
-	TRBV13	many	TRBJ1-1	TGTGCCAGCAGTTCCTTCACTGAAGCTTTCTTT	CASSSFTEAFF
TRBD2	TRBV2	once	TRBJ2-7	TGTGCCAGCAGCCCGAGCGGGAGGGCCCCAAACTACGAGCAGTACTTC	CASSPSGRAPNYEQYF
-	TRBV20-1	-	TRBJ2-5	TGCAGTGCTAGGTCCTCTTCGGGAGCGGTTGAGACCCAGTACTTC	CSARSSSGAVETQYF
-	TRBV24-1	-	TRBJ2-5	TGTGCCACCAGTGATTTTACGGCTGGGGAAGAGACCCAGTACTTC	CATSDFTAGEETQYF
-	TRBV2	many	TRBJ1-5	TGTGCCAGCATTTCCGATAGCAATCAGCCCCAGCATTTT	CASISDSNQPQHF
-	TRBV7-6	-	TRBJ1-6	TGTGCTAGGAGGCAGCCTAATTCACCCCTCCACTTT	CARRQPNSPLHF
TRBD1	TRBV7-2	few	TRBJ1-1	TGTGCCAGCAGCTTAGCTTCACGGACAGGGGACACTGAAGCTTTCTTT	CASSLASRTGDTEAFF
-	TRBV7-9	-	TRBJ2-7	TGTGCCAGCAGTTTATCCGGCCCGGCAGCCTGGGAGCAGTACTTC	CASSLSGPAAWEQYF
-	TRBV9	many	TRBJ2-2	TGTGCCAGCAGCGTAGAGCGGCAGGGGATCGGGGAGCTGTTTTTT	CASSVERQGIGELFF
TRBD1	TRBV2	few	TRBJ2-5	TGTGCCAGCAGTCCACAGGGGTCTGGGGAGACCCAGTACTTC	CASSPQGSGETQYF